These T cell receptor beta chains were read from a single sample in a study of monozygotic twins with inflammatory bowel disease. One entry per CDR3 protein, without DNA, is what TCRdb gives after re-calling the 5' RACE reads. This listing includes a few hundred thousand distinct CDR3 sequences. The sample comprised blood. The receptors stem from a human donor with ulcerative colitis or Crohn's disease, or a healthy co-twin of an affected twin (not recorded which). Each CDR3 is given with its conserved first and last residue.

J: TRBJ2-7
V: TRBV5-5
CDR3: CASSLVLLAGHEQYF

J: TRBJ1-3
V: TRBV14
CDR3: CASSPAGTLGNTIYF

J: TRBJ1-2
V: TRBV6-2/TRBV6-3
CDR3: CASSPATGTYGYTF

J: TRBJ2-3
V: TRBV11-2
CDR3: CASSLETSGYTDTQYF

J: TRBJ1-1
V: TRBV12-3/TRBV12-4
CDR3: CASRPKTGSTEAFF

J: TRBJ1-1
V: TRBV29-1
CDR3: CSVEGRAGEALGDTEAFF

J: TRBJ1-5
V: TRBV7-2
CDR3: CASSLSAVSNQPQHF

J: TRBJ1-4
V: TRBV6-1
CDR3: CASKWAGDRNEKLFF

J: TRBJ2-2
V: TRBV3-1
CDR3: CASSQDLRGGELFF

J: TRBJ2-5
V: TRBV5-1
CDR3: CASSLVSTQETQYF

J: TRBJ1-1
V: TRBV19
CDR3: CASSTRRARAFF

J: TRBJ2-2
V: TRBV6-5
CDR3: CASSYTRYGPNTEELFF

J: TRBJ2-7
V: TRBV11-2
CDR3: CASSFRSGTGLLGEQYF

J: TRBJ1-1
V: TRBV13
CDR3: CASSPLGEIGTEAFF

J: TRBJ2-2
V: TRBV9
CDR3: CASSVVKGPLNTGELFF

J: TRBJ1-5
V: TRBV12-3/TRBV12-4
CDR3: CASSLILGGVGQPQHF

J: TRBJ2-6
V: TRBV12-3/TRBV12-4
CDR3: CASSLRGSGANVLTF

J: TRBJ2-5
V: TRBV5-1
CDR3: CASSWGQGAMETQYF

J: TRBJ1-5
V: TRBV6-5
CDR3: CASSYSTGSNQPQHF

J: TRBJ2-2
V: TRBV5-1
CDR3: CASSQGFNTGELFF

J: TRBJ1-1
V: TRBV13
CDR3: CAREGQGPEAFF

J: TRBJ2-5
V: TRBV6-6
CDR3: CASKTSGGQETQYF

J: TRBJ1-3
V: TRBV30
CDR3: CAWRTPSLNTIYF

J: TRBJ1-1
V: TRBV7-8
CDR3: CASSRGQGIYMNTEAFF

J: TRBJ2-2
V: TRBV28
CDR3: CASNTVNTGELFF

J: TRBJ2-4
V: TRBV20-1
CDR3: CSALGRSSMGKNIQYF

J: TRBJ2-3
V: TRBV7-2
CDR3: CASSSRRTSGGADTQYF

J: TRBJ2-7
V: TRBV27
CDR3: CASSSGTGWWEQYF

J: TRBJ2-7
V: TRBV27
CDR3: CASSTRAGGSLYEQYF

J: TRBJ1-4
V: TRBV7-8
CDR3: CASSLVGGNRGEKLFF

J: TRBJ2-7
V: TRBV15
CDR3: CATSRARPGYEQYF

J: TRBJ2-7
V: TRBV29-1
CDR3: CSVHGTGDISYEQYF

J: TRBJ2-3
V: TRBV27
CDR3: CASSSRLAGPTDTQYF

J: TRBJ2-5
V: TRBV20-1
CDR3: CSATLAGGNQETQYF

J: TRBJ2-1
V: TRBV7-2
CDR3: CASSLRGGTSYNEQFF

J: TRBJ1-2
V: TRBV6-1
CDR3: CASSTTLQGGYGYTF

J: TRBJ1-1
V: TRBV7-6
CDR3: CASSSSTGNTEAFF

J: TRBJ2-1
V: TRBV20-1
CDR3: CSARVTSGAPSYNEQFF

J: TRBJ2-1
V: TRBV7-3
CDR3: CASSLLGGEQFF

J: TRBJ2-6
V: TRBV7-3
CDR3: CASSPPPGQGLSGANVLTF

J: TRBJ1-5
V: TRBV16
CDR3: CASSHWKGNQPQHF

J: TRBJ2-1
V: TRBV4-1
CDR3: CASSQEPAYNEQFF

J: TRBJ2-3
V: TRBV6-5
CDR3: CASSYWDTFTDTQYF

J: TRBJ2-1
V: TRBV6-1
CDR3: CASSSRDKTGSYNEQFF

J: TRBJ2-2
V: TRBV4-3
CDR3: CASSQDRGGELFF

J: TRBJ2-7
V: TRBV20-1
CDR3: CSAGTDMFYEQYF

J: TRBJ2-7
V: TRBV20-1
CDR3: CSAIDRTYEQYF

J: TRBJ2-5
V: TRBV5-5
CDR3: CASSPWSLQRETQYF

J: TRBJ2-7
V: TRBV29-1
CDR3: CSVEMASEQYF

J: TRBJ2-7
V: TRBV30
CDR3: CAWSPTGTGGFEQYF

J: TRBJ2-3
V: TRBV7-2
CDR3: CASSLAGRGVGDTQYF

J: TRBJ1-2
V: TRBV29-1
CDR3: CSVDMWAGDGPLDYGYTF

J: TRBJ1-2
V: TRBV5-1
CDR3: CASSLAAQTVSYGYTF

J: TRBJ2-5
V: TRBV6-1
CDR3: CASSPRDRGSETQYF

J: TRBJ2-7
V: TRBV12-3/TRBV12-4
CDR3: CASSPDRAGDEQYF

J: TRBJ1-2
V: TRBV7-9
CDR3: CASRSDKSYGYTF

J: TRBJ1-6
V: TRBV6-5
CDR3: CASSYSGTRFLGSPLHF

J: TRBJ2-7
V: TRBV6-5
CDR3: CASSYSTGPRVYEQYF

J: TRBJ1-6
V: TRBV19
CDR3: CATRQANSPLHF